Each of the 8 T cell receptor beta chains below was sequenced from the same sample in a study of CD8 T cells in ankylosing spondylitis. TCRdb re-derived calls from the 5' RACE reads in MiXCR, one entry per CDR3 protein. The table shows some 140,000 distinct CDR3 sequences, with roughly 6.6% occurring only once. The material sequenced was blood, either unsorted or a sorted T cell fraction (not recorded which). The receptors were gathered from a female donor with ankylosing spondylitis or in good health (not recorded which).

There are many counts of this clonotype. The chain couples TRBV3-1 to TRBJ2-1; 8 bases agree with TRBD1. The germline CDR1 and CDR2 sequences are LGHDT and YNNKEL (reference sequence). The CDR3 sequence is 15 residues long. V shed 4 bases, J shed 8 bases, and the junction held 10 bases outside the gene matches. This CDR3 is CASSPQDRVPYEQFF. In nucleotides, the CDR3 is TGTGCCAGCAGCCCCCAGGACAGGGTGCCCTATGAGCAGTTCTTC.

This clonotype was found many times. The rearrangement links TRBV7-9 to TRBJ2-7; D gene ambiguous. Germline V CDR1 and CDR2: SEHNR, FQNEAQ (reference sequence). CDR3 length equals 13 residues. V was shortened by 5 bases and J by 0 bases, with 8 bases between the two germline ends. CDR3 amino acids: CASSPQSSYEQYF. The DNA for the CDR3 is TGTGCCAGCAGCCCACAGAGCTCCTACGAGCAGTACTTC.

The table lists this clonotype with many counts. V usage is TRBV7-2 and J usage is TRBJ2-7, with D unresolved. The V gene lost 4 bases and the J gene lost 1 base, with 8 bases spanning the gap. Germline loops: CDR1 SGHTA, CDR2 FQGNSA. The CDR3 runs to 13 residues. The CDR3 loop reads CASSSSGSYEQYF. CDR3 nucleotide sequence: TGTGCCAGCAGCTCTTCCGGGTCCTACGAGCAGTACTTC.

This clonotype was found many times. The gene calls are TRBV4-1 and TRBJ2-7, with a possible D match to TRBD1 (6 bases). The CDR3 runs to 16 residues. V dropped 4 bases and J dropped 1 base, with 17 bases sitting between them. Germline CDR1 and CDR2: MGHRA and YSYEKL. The CDR3: CASSRETGTTSYEQYF. The CDR3 region has the DNA TGCGCCAGCAGCCGAGAAACCGGGACAACATCCTACGAGCAGTACTTC.

This clonotype came up many times. The CDR3 DNA sequence: TGTGCCAGCAGCCAAGACTCGGTGACCGGGGAGCTGTTTTTT. It yields the protein CASSQDSVTGELFF. The chain employs TRBV3-1 and TRBJ2-2; no reliable D call. Germline CDR1 is LGHDT and CDR2 is YNNKEL (reference sequence). Trimming cost V 0 bases and J 5 bases, with 7 bases left between them. This CDR3 has 14 amino acids.

The table lists this clonotype with many counts. The chain uses TRBV6-1 and TRBJ1-5, with 12 bases aligning to TRBD1. Trimming removed 6 bases from V and 4 bases from J; junction bases left unmatched: 7. Per the germline V gene, CDR1 is MNHNS and CDR2 is SASEGT. The CDR3 length is 16 residues. The CDR3 bases are TGTGCCAGCAGCCCCTCGGGACAGGGGGCGAATCAGCCCCAGCATTTT. Its protein is CASSPSGQGANQPQHF.

Many counts were recorded for this clonotype. The rearrangement uses TRBV6-1 and TRBJ1-2; D not certain. Germline-derived CDR1 and CDR2 are MNHNS and SASEGT. Trimming shortened V by 6 bases and J by 4 bases, and 12 bases separated the two germline ends. CDR3 length: 13 residues. The CDR3 sequence is CASRGWGAYGYTF. DNA for the CDR3: TGTGCCAGCAGGGGGTGGGGAGCCTATGGCTACACCTTC.

This clonotype was found many times. V and J are TRBV5-1 and TRBJ2-4; 7 nucleotides match TRBD1. The V and J ends lost 3 bases and 4 bases, in that order; junction bases with no gene match: 10. This CDR3 comprises 16 residues. CDR1 and CDR2 from the germline V gene are SGHRS and YFSETQ. The CDR3 region is CASSSGQVREKNIQYF. The CDR3 DNA follows: TGCGCCAGCAGCTCAGGACAGGTCCGAGAGAAAAACATTCAGTACTTC. Full variable domain (rest looked up from reference TRBV5-1 and TRBJ2-4): KAGVTQTPRYLIKTRGQQVTLSCSPISGHRSVSWYQQTPGQGLQFLFEYFSETQRNKGNFPGRFSGRQFSNSRSEMNVSTLELGDSALYLCASSSGQVREKNIQYFGAGTRLSVL.